The clone carrying this T cell receptor (beta chain) was counted between two and nine times. Original analysis: Reference gene primer amplification yielded estimated nucleated cell counts. The table came from immunoSEQ multiplex PCR; TCRdb's copy has only in-frame clones and leaves some out. V and J calls and clone size come straight from that table; D and trimming were deduced from the DNA. The table lists some 70,000 clones, around 88% of them singletons. This sample stems from a study of blood T cell repertoires in COVID-19. Whole-study context: The origin of the acute and convalescent COVID-19 samples was the United States, Italy and Spain. PBMCs, B-cell-depleted T cells, or T cells provided the cDNA or gDNA that made up the material.

The germline CDR1 and CDR2 sequences are LNHDA and SQIVND (reference sequence). CDR3 size: 16 residues. V shed 5 bases and J 4 bases; nucleotides not matched to a gene: 6. The rearrangement links TRBV19 to TRBJ2-3, with TRBD2 matching over 13 bases. The sequence derives from a woman in her 70s with acute or convalescent COVID-19. The sample taken for sequencing was peripheral blood. CDR3 region: CASSPRTSGGSDTQYF. In DNA, the CDR3 is TGTGCCAGTAGTCCACGGACTAGCGGGGGATCAGATACGCAGTATTTT.